A single sample is the source of the 17 T cell receptor beta chains below, sequenced in a study of shared clonotypes between healthy human individuals. Profiling relied on immunoSEQ multiplex PCR, and the TCRdb table lists in-frame clones only, not all of them. Of a few million clones listed, about 92% are singletons. Material: naive CD4+ T cells from PBMCs. Subset in this sample: CD45RA+ positively selected. The receptors here all came from a man younger than 35 in good health. Some clones in this sample may be carry-over from other donors' samples.

The chain links TRBV9 to TRBJ2-2; D uncertain. CDR3 size: 13 residues. Looked up from germline, CDR1 is SGDLS and CDR2 is YYNGEE. The ends were cut back, 4 bases at V and 0 bases at J, with 4 bases in the middle. The CDR3 sequence is CASSRANTGELFF. The CDR3 DNA reads TGTGCCAGCAGCAGGGCGAACACCGGGGAGCTGTTTTTT.

This clone has only one observation. CDR3 residues: CASSVESGPQHF. DNA for the CDR3: TGCGCCAGCAGCGTTGAGTCCGGGCCCCAGCATTTT. The V and J genes are TRBV5-1 and TRBJ1-5; no clear D gene. This CDR3 comprises 12 residues. The germline CDR1 and CDR2 sequences are SGHRS and YFSETQ. V was trimmed by 4 bases and J by 9 bases, leaving 11 bases between them.

This chain uses TRBV7-3 with TRBJ2-5; no firm D call. Trimming stripped 5 bases from V and 9 bases from J, with 16 bases between. The CDR3 extends over 13 amino acids. CDR1 and CDR2 from the germline V gene are SGHTA and FQGTGA. CDR3 sequence: CASSLETSTAQYF. The DNA for the CDR3 is TGTGCCAGCAGCCTTGAAACCTCTACGGCCCAGTACTTC.

The gene calls are TRBV19 and TRBJ2-5; D assignment may be TRBD1 or TRBD2 (7 bases each). Per the germline V gene, CDR1 is LNHDA and CDR2 is SQIVND (reference sequence). The CDR3 totals 16 residues. The V and J ends lost 6 bases and 1 base respectively, with 18 bases between them. The CDR3 region is CASSPRGREAQETQYF. DNA for the CDR3: TGTGCCAGTAGCCCCAGGGGGAGGGAAGCCCAAGAGACCCAGTACTTC. Full variable domain (remainder filled in from reference TRBV19 and TRBJ2-5): DGGITQSPKYLFRKEGQNVTLSCEQNLNHDAMYWYRQDPGQGLRLIYYSQIVNDFQKGDIAEGYSVSREKKESFPLTVTSAQKNPTAFYLCASSPRGREAQETQYFGPGTRLLVL.

This chain uses TRBV6-6 with TRBJ1-1; the D is unclear. The CDR3 has 9 amino acids. The V end was cut by 5 bases, the J end by 8 bases, with 3 bases between. CDR1 is MNHNY and CDR2 is SVGAGI in the germline V gene (reference sequence). The DNA of the CDR3 is TGTGCCAGCAGTCCCGAAGCTTTCTTT. Amino acid sequence: CASSPEAFF.

V is TRBV6-6 and J is TRBJ1-3; 7 bases agree with TRBD1. From germline, CDR1 is MNHNY and CDR2 SVGAGI (reference sequence). V shed 6 bases, J shed 0 bases, and the junction held 5 bases outside the gene matches. The CDR3 sequence is 15 residues long. CDR3 sequence: CASSLGTASGNTIYF. CDR3 in DNA: TGTGCCAGCAGCCTTGGGACAGCCTCTGGAAACACCATATATTTT.

The chain combines TRBV9 with TRBJ1-4; no definite D call. Germline CDR1 reads SGDLS; CDR2 reads YYNGEE. The CDR3 contains 13 residues. Trimming left V 3 bases short and J 7 bases short, with 10 bases between. The CDR3 here is CASSGSTSEKLFF. The CDR3 coding sequence is TGTGCCAGCAGCGGGAGCACAAGTGAAAAACTGTTTTTT.

This sequence joins TRBV5-1 and TRBJ2-1, with 9 bases aligning to TRBD2. Germline loops: CDR1 SGHRS, CDR2 YFSETQ. The CDR3 contains 20 residues. Germline trimming cut 3 bases from V and 0 bases from J; bases unmatched to any gene: 16. The CDR3 is CASSSYGSSGSPRSYNEQFF. CDR3 DNA sequence: TGCGCCAGCAGCTCCTACGGTAGTAGCGGGAGTCCCCGCTCCTACAATGAGCAGTTCTTC.

The chain combines TRBV30 with TRBJ2-7; possible D gene TRBD1, 5 bases. The CDR3 has 17 amino acids. The V and J ends lost 1 base and 3 bases respectively, with 22 bases between them. Germline V CDR1 and CDR2: GTSNPN, SVGIG (reference sequence). This CDR3 reads CAWSAGSGHPENYEQYF. As DNA, the CDR3 is TGTGCCTGGAGTGCCGGCTCCGGACACCCCGAAAACTACGAGCAGTACTTC.

This sequence joins TRBV7-2 and TRBJ2-3, with 7 bases lining up with TRBD1. Germline V lookup: CDR1 SGHTA, CDR2 FQGNSA. Trimming cost V 2 bases and J 0 bases; bases outside gene matches: 2. CDR3 length: 15 residues. This CDR3 is CASSLLGQSTDTQYF. CDR3 bases: TGTGCCAGCAGCTTACTGGGACAGAGCACAGATACGCAGTATTTT. Looking up the rest from reference TRBV7-2 and TRBJ2-3 gives the full variable domain: GAGVSQSPSNKVTEKGKDVELRCDPISGHTALYWYRQSLGQGLEFLIYFQGNSAPDKSGLPSDRFSAERTGGSVSTLTIQRTQQEDSAVYLCASSLLGQSTDTQYFGPGTRLTVL.

The genes are TRBV5-1 and TRBJ2-7; D unresolved. The germline V gene has CDR1 SGHRS and CDR2 YFSETQ. CDR3 length: 13 residues. Trimming pared 3 bases from V and 3 bases from J, leaving 10 bases between. The CDR3 loop is CASSSLGSYEQYF. The CDR3 region has the DNA TGCGCCAGCAGCTCTCTGGGCAGCTACGAGCAGTACTTC.

The chain has TRBV4-2 and TRBJ2-3; 8 bases fit TRBD2. Germline assignment: CDR1 LGHNA and CDR2 YNFKEQ. This CDR3 has 18 amino acids. The V gene end was trimmed by 0 bases and the J gene end by 2 bases; junction bases not matched to a gene: 10. CDR3 coding DNA: TGTGCCAGCAGCCAAGATCAAATGGCTAGCGGGTCCACAGATACGCAGTATTTT. Its translation is CASSQDQMASGSTDTQYF.

This chain uses TRBV11-2 with TRBJ1-1, with 8 bases fitting TRBD1. The CDR3 has 12 residues. Per germline, CDR1 SGHAT and CDR2 FQNNGV. Germline trimming cut 5 bases from V and 7 bases from J; bases unmatched to any gene: 3. CDR3 region: CASSRGTGEAFF. The CDR3 DNA reads TGTGCCAGCAGCAGAGGGACAGGTGAAGCTTTCTTT.

CDR3 sequence (DNA): TGTGCCAGCAGTCGGGACAGGGGGCTCTCACCCCTCCACTTT. As protein: CASSRDRGLSPLHF. The rearrangement joins TRBV7-3 to TRBJ1-6; 12 bases match TRBD1. The CDR3 is 14 residues long. The trim removed 6 bases at V and 10 bases at J, leaving 4 bases unmatched. The germline CDR1 and CDR2 sequences are SGHTA and FQGTGA.

The CDR3 DNA is TGTGCCATCAGTGCGAAGGGGGAAGAGACCCAGTACTTC. It codes for CAISAKGEETQYF. This sequence joins TRBV10-3 and TRBJ2-5, with D possibly being TRBD1 (6 bases). Germline V gene sequence: CDR1 ENHRY, CDR2 SYGVKD. The CDR3 length is 13 residues. With 4 bases removed from V and 3 bases from J, the gap between germline ends came to 9 bases.

The rearrangement joins TRBV6-1 to TRBJ2-3, with a possible D match to TRBD1 (6 bases). The length of the CDR3 is 14 residues. Between the trimmed V and J ends, which lost 11 bases and 2 bases, there was a span of 17 bases. Germline assignment: CDR1 MNHNS and CDR2 SASEGT. The CDR3 sequence is CAVGNRVNTDTQYF. The CDR3 DNA sequence: TGTGCCGTAGGAAACAGGGTAAACACAGATACGCAGTATTTT.

This clone was recorded once. The chain couples TRBV19 to TRBJ2-2; 9 positions agree with TRBD1. With 4 bases clipped from V and 4 bases from J, the junction kept 7 bases outside the gene matches. The CDR3 loop spans 16 amino acids. Germline loops: CDR1 LNHDA, CDR2 SQIVND (reference sequence). CDR3 sequence reads: CASSRTGTGPTGELFF. CDR3 nucleotide sequence: TGTGCCAGTAGTAGGACCGGGACAGGGCCCACCGGGGAGCTGTTTTTT.